Listed below are T cell receptor beta chains from one sample, sequenced in a study of cytomegalovirus exposure and HLA in healthy donors. TCRdb's copy holds only in-frame clones and misses some; the assay was immunoSEQ multiplex PCR. The sample includes roughly 49,000 clones, about 81% of them seen just once. The sample was PBMCs. All receptors come from a boy younger than 18 in good health and CMV-seropositive. Each CDR3 is given with its conserved first and last residue. The order of the fields is D gene, V gene, J gene, clone size, CDR3 DNA, CDR3 protein. D genes are given only for firm matches. Some rows mark clone size as missing; the rest say once, few, many or name a class of expanded clone.

D gene: .
V gene: TRBV4-1
J gene: TRBJ2-2
clone size: once
CDR3 DNA: TGCGCCAGCAGTCGGCTACCGGTCCTGGGGCGTACCACCGGGGAGCTGTTTTTT
CDR3 protein: CASSRLPVLGRTTGELFF

D gene: TRBD1
V gene: TRBV19
J gene: TRBJ2-3
clone size: .
CDR3 DNA: TGTGCCAGTACCCAGGACAGGGCGGAAGATACGCAGTATTTT
CDR3 protein: CASTQDRAEDTQYF

D gene: .
V gene: TRBV11-2
J gene: TRBJ2-7
clone size: .
CDR3 DNA: TGTGCCAGCGCCAGACCAGGGCGCTCCTACGAGCAGTACTTC
CDR3 protein: CASARPGRSYEQYF

D gene: TRBD2
V gene: TRBV27
J gene: TRBJ2-1
clone size: .
CDR3 DNA: TGTGCCAGCAGTTTAATTAGCGGGGGACACAATGAGCAGTTCTTC
CDR3 protein: CASSLISGGHNEQFF

D gene: .
V gene: TRBV7-2
J gene: TRBJ1-3
clone size: .
CDR3 DNA: TGTGCCAGCAGCTTAGTCACAGGGAACGGAAACACCATATATTTT
CDR3 protein: CASSLVTGNGNTIYF

D gene: .
V gene: TRBV19
J gene: TRBJ1-5
clone size: .
CDR3 DNA: TGTGCCAGTAGTTTCCGCACGAGGAATCAGCCCCAGCATTTT
CDR3 protein: CASSFRTRNQPQHF

D gene: TRBD1
V gene: TRBV5-4
J gene: TRBJ2-7
clone size: .
CDR3 DNA: TGTGCCAGCAGCTACAGACAGGGGGCTAATGAGCAGTACTTC
CDR3 protein: CASSYRQGANEQYF

D gene: TRBD1
V gene: TRBV5-1
J gene: TRBJ1-3
clone size: .
CDR3 DNA: TGCGCCAGCAGCTTGACGGGACAGAGGATTGGAAACACCATATATTTT
CDR3 protein: CASSLTGQRIGNTIYF

D gene: .
V gene: TRBV18
J gene: TRBJ2-7
clone size: .
CDR3 DNA: TGTGCCAGCTCACCAAACCCTGGGGCTAACTACGAGCAGTACTTC
CDR3 protein: CASSPNPGANYEQYF

D gene: .
V gene: TRBV25-1
J gene: TRBJ1-5
clone size: .
CDR3 DNA: TGTGCCACCCCCCGTAGACAGGATTATAGCAATCAGCCCCAGCATTTT
CDR3 protein: CATPRRQDYSNQPQHF

D gene: TRBD1
V gene: TRBV5-4
J gene: TRBJ1-2
clone size: few
CDR3 DNA: TGTGCCAGCAGCCATCAGGGGGCTGGCTATGGCTACACCTTC
CDR3 protein: CASSHQGAGYGYTF

D gene: .
V gene: TRBV5-1
J gene: TRBJ1-3
clone size: few
CDR3 DNA: TGCGCCAGCAGCCGAGGGCTGGGGGGAAACACCATATATTTT
CDR3 protein: CASSRGLGGNTIYF

D gene: .
V gene: TRBV29-1
J gene: TRBJ1-5
clone size: .
CDR3 DNA: TGCAGCGTTGAAATCAGTAGCAATCAGCCCCAGCATTTT
CDR3 protein: CSVEISSNQPQHF

D gene: TRBD2
V gene: TRBV5-6
J gene: TRBJ2-1
clone size: .
CDR3 DNA: TGTGCCAGCAGCTTGTCACTCGGGGGGGGTAATGAGCAGTTCTTC
CDR3 protein: CASSLSLGGGNEQFF

D gene: TRBD2
V gene: TRBV4-1
J gene: TRBJ2-3
clone size: .
CDR3 DNA: TGCGCCAGCAGCCCAAGATCCCTCGCCGGGACTAGCGGCCATACGCAGTATTTT
CDR3 protein: CASSPRSLAGTSGHTQYF

D gene: .
V gene: TRBV5-1
J gene: TRBJ2-3
clone size: .
CDR3 DNA: TGCGCCAGCACCTTATCGGGGTTCGTCACAGATACGCAGTATTTT
CDR3 protein: CASTLSGFVTDTQYF

D gene: TRBD1
V gene: TRBV6-6
J gene: TRBJ1-1
clone size: once
CDR3 DNA: TGTGCCAGCAGTATAGAACAGGGGAGTCCCCGGGAAGCTTTCTTT
CDR3 protein: CASSIEQGSPREAFF

D gene: TRBD1
V gene: TRBV27
J gene: TRBJ2-2
clone size: .
CDR3 DNA: TGTGCCAGCAGTTCCCTTTTACAGGGGGCTCTGAGCGGGGAGCTGTTTTTT
CDR3 protein: CASSSLLQGALSGELFF

D gene: .
V gene: TRBV5-4
J gene: TRBJ1-4
clone size: .
CDR3 DNA: TGTGCCAGCAGCTTAAACAGGGATGGGGGTGAAAAACTGTTTTTT
CDR3 protein: CASSLNRDGGEKLFF

D gene: TRBD2
V gene: TRBV7-2
J gene: TRBJ2-2
clone size: few
CDR3 DNA: TGTGCCAGCAGCTCCCATAGGACTAGCGGGGGGTACACCGGGGAGCTGTTTTTT
CDR3 protein: CASSSHRTSGGYTGELFF

D gene: .
V gene: TRBV21-1
J gene: TRBJ2-5
clone size: .
CDR3 DNA: TGTGCCAGCAGCAAGAGGGATGGAGAGACCCAGTACTTC
CDR3 protein: CASSKRDGETQYF

D gene: TRBD1
V gene: TRBV15
J gene: TRBJ1-5
clone size: .
CDR3 DNA: TGTGCCACCAGCAGAGGACGGACAGGCCTTCGTCAGCCCCAGCATTTT
CDR3 protein: CATSRGRTGLRQPQHF

D gene: TRBD1
V gene: TRBV6-6
J gene: TRBJ2-7
clone size: few
CDR3 DNA: TGTGCCAGCAGTCCCGGACAGGGGGACGGCACCTACGAGCAGTACTTC
CDR3 protein: CASSPGQGDGTYEQYF

D gene: .
V gene: TRBV6-5
J gene: TRBJ2-5
clone size: .
CDR3 DNA: TGTGCCAGCAGTTACCATGGCGGGGAAGAGACCCAGTACTTC
CDR3 protein: CASSYHGGEETQYF

D gene: .
V gene: TRBV6-7
J gene: TRBJ1-1
clone size: .
CDR3 DNA: TGTGCCAGCAGTTATGGCCGAAACACTGAAGCTTTCTTT
CDR3 protein: CASSYGRNTEAFF